The sequence of this T cell receptor (beta chain) was determined in a study of sequential checkpoint blockade in melanoma. V lost 2 bases and J 0 bases, leaving 15 bases between the germline ends. The CDR3 runs to 16 residues. Germline-derived CDR1 and CDR2 are SGHRS and YFSETQ. TCRdb's copy holds only in-frame clones and misses some; the assay was immunoSEQ multiplex PCR. The sample includes some 1,800 clones, roughly 80% of them seen just once. Treatment denoted: randomized to nivolumab then ipilimumab (arm A) or the reverse (arm B). The input for sequencing was CD8+ T cells sorted from blood (inferred from file names), taken from a patient given nivolumab and ipilimumab in sequence. The TCR sequence derives from a human donor with melanoma. This rearrangement joins TRBV5-1 to TRBJ2-7; no firm D call. CDR3 sequence reads: CASSFDTVFSSYEQYF. For the CDR3, the DNA is TGCGCCAGCAGCTTCGATACGGTTTTTAGCTCCTACGAGCAGTACTTC.